The 27 T cell receptor beta chains below all came from one sample that was sequenced in a study of blood T cell repertoires in COVID-19. Generated by immunoSEQ multiplex PCR, the TCRdb table keeps only in-frame clones and is missing some. The table lists some 180,000 clones, roughly 80% of them singletons. Sequencing used peripheral blood. The receptors derive from a man aged 65 to 85 with active or convalescent COVID-19.

This clone came up once. The rearrangement joins TRBV7-2 to TRBJ2-1, with 11 bases aligning to TRBD1. Per the germline V gene, CDR1 is SGHTA and CDR2 is FQGNSA. The CDR3 consists of 16 residues. The V gene end was trimmed by 5 bases and the J gene end by 9 bases; junction bases not matched to a gene: 12. CDR3 bases: TGTGCCAGCAGCCACGCAGGGACAGGGGGTTTCGGTGAGCAGTTCTTC. Protein sequence: CASSHAGTGGFGEQFF.

This chain connects TRBV10-1 to TRBJ2-2; tentatively, D is TRBD2 (5 bases). V dropped 0 bases and J dropped 6 bases, with 8 bases sitting between them. The CDR3 is made up of 14 amino acids. Per the germline V gene, CDR1 is WNHNN and CDR2 is SYGVQD (reference sequence). CDR3 DNA: TGCGCCAGCAGTGAGTCACGGGGTCCCGGGGAGCTGTTTTTT. The encoded protein is CASSESRGPGELFF.

The J gene is TRBJ2-5, the V gene TRBV5-1; 7 bases match TRBD2. J was trimmed by 5 bases and V by 4 bases; bases with no gene match: 8. Germline V CDR1 and CDR2: SGHRS, YFSETQ. This CDR3 has 14 amino acids. CDR3 nucleotides: TGCGCCAGCAGCCCCACTCCGCGGGAGGAGACCCAGTACTTC. It yields the protein CASSPTPREETQYF.

The rearrangement uses TRBV30 and TRBJ2-2; 8 nucleotides line up with TRBD1. The trim removed 0 bases at V and 8 bases at J, leaving 8 bases unmatched. This CDR3 is built from 15 residues. Germline values: CDR1 GTSNPN, CDR2 SVGIG (reference sequence). CDR3: CAWSVQGEVSGELFF. In nucleotides, the CDR3 is TGTGCCTGGAGTGTACAGGGGGAGGTTTCGGGGGAGCTGTTTTTT.

Written as DNA, the CDR3 is TGTGCCAGCAGCCGGATAGCGGGAGCCTACAATGAGCAGTTCTTC. Amino acid sequence: CASSRIAGAYNEQFF. J is TRBJ2-1 and V is TRBV5-8, with 9 bases that match TRBD2. The germline gives CDR1 SGHTS, CDR2 YDEGEE. The CDR3 is 15 residues long. Germline trimming cut 4 bases from V and 2 bases from J; bases unmatched to any gene: 4.

The chain links TRBV7-7 to TRBJ2-1; 13 positions agree with TRBD2. This CDR3 is built from 15 residues. J was trimmed by 8 bases and V by 5 bases; bases with no gene match: 6. Germline V lookup: CDR1 SSHAT, CDR2 FNYEAQ (reference sequence). CDR3 bases: TGTGCCAGCAGCCAAACTAGCGGGGGGGCCCATGAGCAGTTCTTC. It is translated as CASSQTSGGAHEQFF.

V is TRBV4-1 and J is TRBJ1-5; D perhaps matches TRBD1 (5 bases). Trimming took off 4 bases at V and 4 bases at J, with 14 bases between the two ends. Germline V CDR1 and CDR2: MGHRA, YSYEKL. This CDR3 comprises 15 residues. The CDR3 DNA sequence: TGCGCCAGCAGCCCGGGGGTGATGGGGAATCAGCCCCAGCATTTT. Translating gives CASSPGVMGNQPQHF.

Points on this clone: The junction departs from germline at one end; a sequencing error may be responsible. This sequence joins TRBV18 and TRBJ2-5, with D tentatively TRBD1 (6 bases). The CDR3 loop spans 15 amino acids. Germline assignment: CDR1 KGHSH and CDR2 LQKENI. CDR3 bases: TGTGCCAGCTCACCAACAGGGCACCGGCAAGGGACCCAGTACTTC. This sequence encodes CASSPTGHRQGTQYF.

This clone was picked up one time. The genes are TRBV9 and TRBJ1-3; TRBD1 might be the D (5 bases). V lost 5 bases, J lost 0 bases, and 12 bases lay in between. CDR3 length equals 15 residues. Germline CDR1 reads SGDLS; CDR2 reads YYNGEE. The CDR3 protein is CASSTGLNSGNTIYF. CDR3 in DNA: TGTGCCAGCAGTACAGGTTTGAACTCTGGAAACACCATATATTTT. Based on the CDR3 plus reference TRBV9 and TRBJ1-3, the full variable domain is DSGVTQTPKHLITATGQRVTLRCSPRSGDLSVYWYQQSLDQGLQFLIQYYNGEERAKGNILERFSAQQFPDLHSELNLSSLELGDSALYFCASSTGLNSGNTIYFGEGSWLTVV.

For this clone: A read error may account for a junction end that differs from germline. The sample carries other DNA sequences with the same CDR3. This chain joins TRBV5-1 and TRBJ1-6; D is possibly TRBD1 (5 bases). The CDR3 spans 15 residues. In germline, CDR1 is SGHRS, CDR2 YFSETQ. The CDR3 loop is CASSKQARDNSPLHF. As DNA, the CDR3 is TGCGCCAGCAGCAAACAGGCTAGGGATAATTCACCTCTCCACTTT.

The gene calls are TRBV24-1 and TRBJ2-2; no reliable D call. This CDR3 has 14 residues. V was pared by 4 bases and J by 6 bases, with 11 bases between. CDR1 KGHDR and CDR2 SFDVKD come from the germline V gene. CDR3 region: CATSDYDTAGELFF. For the CDR3, the DNA is TGTGCCACCAGTGACTACGACACGGCCGGGGAGCTGTTTTTT.

This clone was detected only once. V and J are TRBV7-2 and TRBJ2-1, with D possibly matching TRBD2 (6 bases). CDR3 size: 15 residues. Looked up from germline, CDR1 is SGHTA and CDR2 is FQGNSA. The ends were cut back, 3 bases at V and 7 bases at J, with 16 bases in the middle. The CDR3 DNA reads as TGTGCCAGCAGCTTCCGATCTGGGGGGTCAAATGAGCAGTTCTTC. Translating gives CASSFRSGGSNEQFF. Based on the CDR3 plus reference TRBV7-2 and TRBJ2-1, the full variable domain is GAGVSQSPSNKVTEKGKDVELRCDPISGHTALYWYRQSLGQGLEFLIYFQGNSAPDKSGLPSDRFSAERTGGSVSTLTIQRTQQEDSAVYLCASSFRSGGSNEQFFGPGTRLTVL.

The CDR3 sequence: CASSYAGQGPQHF. The CDR3 DNA sequence: TGTGCCAGCAGTTACGCCGGACAGGGGCCCCAGCATTTT. The J gene is TRBJ1-5, the V gene TRBV6-5; 8 positions match TRBD1. Germline V gives CDR1 MNHEY, CDR2 SVGAGI. CDR3 size: 13 residues. V was clipped by 2 bases and J by 9 bases; unmatched bases: 3.

The chain uses TRBV19 and TRBJ1-2; a possible D gene is TRBD1 (6 bases). The CDR3 totals 14 residues. V shed 4 bases and J shed 3 bases, with 12 bases lying between them. The V gene's germline CDR1 is LNHDA and CDR2 SQIVND (reference sequence). As DNA, the CDR3 is TGTGCCAGTAGTACAGGGGAGTCCCACTATGGCTACACCTTC. This gives the protein CASSTGESHYGYTF. The full variable domain, rest sourced from reference TRBV19 and TRBJ1-2, is DGGITQSPKYLFRKEGQNVTLSCEQNLNHDAMYWYRQDPGQGLRLIYYSQIVNDFQKGDIAEGYSVSREKKESFPLTVTSAQKNPTAFYLCASSTGESHYGYTFGSGTRLTVV.

V and J are TRBV18 and TRBJ1-6, with 7 nucleotides matching TRBD1. After removal of 0 bases from V and 7 bases from J, the junction contained 6 bases not matched to a gene. Germline assignment: CDR1 KGHSH and CDR2 LQKENI. The CDR3 sequence is 16 residues long. The CDR3 sequence is CASSPPSAGQNSPLHF. The DNA of the CDR3 is TGTGCCAGCTCACCACCTAGTGCGGGACAGAATTCACCCCTCCACTTT.

This clone appeared a single time. The rearrangement links TRBV9 to TRBJ2-5; 15 bases fit TRBD2. Germline-derived CDR1 and CDR2 are SGDLS and YYNGEE. This CDR3 is 17 amino acids long. J was trimmed by 5 bases and V by 3 bases; bases with no gene match: 8. CDR3 coding DNA: TGTGCCAGCAGCGGAGGACTAGCGGGAGGGCCGGGTGAGACCCAGTACTTC. This codes for CASSGGLAGGPGETQYF.

The chain uses TRBV3-1 (or the pseudogene TRBV3-2) and TRBJ2-5; D gene unclear. Germline CDR1 is LGHDT and CDR2 is YNNKEL (reference sequence). The CDR3 length is 15 residues. The ends were cut back, 0 bases at V and 3 bases at J, with 11 bases in the middle. The CDR3 here is CASSQDWARKETQYF. The CDR3 nucleotides are TGTGCCAGCAGCCAAGATTGGGCAAGGAAAGAGACCCAGTACTTC.

This rearrangement joins TRBV18 to TRBJ2-3; 15 nucleotides agree with TRBD2. Looked up from germline, CDR1 is KGHSH and CDR2 is LQKENI. The CDR3 covers 18 residues. Trimming at V came to 4 bases and at J to 0 bases, leaving 5 bases not matched to a gene. The CDR3: CASSLGLAGGPSTDTQYF. CDR3 sequence (DNA): TGTGCCAGCTCACTCGGACTAGCGGGAGGGCCGAGCACAGATACGCAGTATTTT.

The chain uses TRBV7-9 and TRBJ2-2; D is undetermined. The V and J ends lost 3 bases and 0 bases respectively, with 5 bases between them. This CDR3 has 14 residues. Germline V gives CDR1 SEHNR, CDR2 FQNEAQ (reference sequence). The CDR3 DNA reads TGTGCCAGCAGCTTCAACACGAACACCGGGGAGCTGTTTTTT. The encoded protein is CASSFNTNTGELFF.

The V call is TRBV7-9, the J call TRBJ1-6; TRBD1 might be the D (6 bases). This CDR3 region has 13 residues. Trimming removed 10 bases at V and 9 bases at J, with 16 bases between. Germline V gene sequence: CDR1 SEHNR, CDR2 FQNEAQ (reference sequence). The CDR3 DNA reads TGTGCCACCGAAACAGGGATGCGTTCACCCCTCCACTTT. Its protein product is CATETGMRSPLHF. Based on the CDR3 plus reference TRBV7-9 and TRBJ1-6, the full variable domain is DTGVSQNPRHKITKRGQNVTFRCDPISEHNRLYWYRQTLGQGPEFLTYFQNEAQLEKSRLLSDRFSAERPKGSFSTLEIQRTEQGDSAMYLCATETGMRSPLHFGNGTRLTVT.

The chain links TRBV7-2 to TRBJ2-7, with D perhaps TRBD2 (5 bases). The germline V gene has CDR1 SGHTA and CDR2 FQGNSA. The CDR3 contains 13 residues. V lost 0 bases, J lost 5 bases, and 8 bases lay in between. The CDR3 reads CASSLARVDEQYF. DNA for the CDR3: TGTGCCAGCAGCTTAGCGCGGGTGGACGAGCAGTACTTC.

The genes are TRBV5-1 and TRBJ1-4, with 8 bases fitting TRBD1. Germline V gene sequence: CDR1 SGHRS, CDR2 YFSETQ. The CDR3 contains 16 residues. With V trimmed by 4 bases and J by 4 bases, 9 bases remained unmatched. The CDR3 here is CASSAQGQGDNEKLFF. As DNA, the CDR3 is TGCGCCAGCAGCGCGCAAGGACAGGGAGATAATGAAAAACTGTTTTTT.

The chain combines TRBV27 with TRBJ2-1; a possible D gene is TRBD2 (6 bases). V dropped 8 bases and J dropped 0 bases, with 17 bases sitting between them. CDR1 is MNHEY and CDR2 is SMNVEV in the germline V gene (reference sequence). CDR3 length: 16 amino acids. The CDR3 nucleotides are TGTGCCAGCCGCCGGGACTTCTCAACCTCCTACAATGAGCAGTTCTTC. This gives the protein CASRRDFSTSYNEQFF.

This chain connects TRBV4-3 to TRBJ2-4; D perhaps matches TRBD2 (5 bases). V was pared by 0 bases and J by 1 base, with 16 bases between. The germline gives CDR1 LGHNA, CDR2 YSLEER. The CDR3 is 18 amino acids. CDR3 DNA: TGCGCCAGCAGCCAAGACCCAATTAGCGCGAGGGCCAAAAACATTCAGTACTTC. Protein sequence: CASSQDPISARAKNIQYF.

The chain's CDR3 is CASSPVTSYEQYF. The CDR3 DNA is TGCGCCAGCAGCCCCGTGACTTCCTACGAGCAGTACTTC. The V gene is TRBV5-1, the J gene TRBJ2-7; unclear D gene. The CDR3 runs to 13 residues. V was shortened by 4 bases and J by 1 base, with 9 bases between the two germline ends. CDR1 and CDR2 from the germline V gene are SGHRS and YFSETQ.

The count of this clone is one. J is TRBJ1-1 and V is TRBV9, with a possible D match to TRBD1 (5 bases). The CDR3 contains 15 residues. Trimming took off 4 bases at V and 4 bases at J, with 17 bases between the two ends. Per germline, CDR1 SGDLS and CDR2 YYNGEE. The CDR3 reads CASSTPGGGATEAFF. The DNA for the CDR3 is TGTGCCAGCAGCACGCCCGGGGGGGGTGCCACTGAAGCTTTCTTT.

This clone was seen just once. The V call is TRBV30, the J call TRBJ1-2; 7 positions agree with TRBD1. The CDR3 contains 13 residues. V was clipped by 2 bases and J by 8 bases; unmatched bases: 8. Germline V lookup: CDR1 GTSNPN, CDR2 SVGIG (reference sequence). The CDR3 is CAWSNQGVGGYTF. CDR3 nucleotide sequence: TGTGCCTGGAGTAACCAGGGGGTGGGAGGCTACACCTTC. The whole variable domain, filled in from reference TRBV30 and TRBJ1-2, reads SQTIHQWPATLVQPVGSPLSLECTVEGTSNPNLYWYRQAAGRGLQLLFYSVGIGQISSEVPQNLSASRPQDRQFILSSKKLLLSDSGFYLCAWSNQGVGGYTFGSGTRLTVV.